The clone carrying this T cell receptor (beta chain) came up a few times. Its antigen remains unidentified. V was pared by 5 bases and J by 4 bases, with 16 bases between. Germline V lookup: CDR1 SNHLY, CDR2 FYNNEI. The CDR3 spans 15 residues. The sample is drawn from a study of blood T cells in healthy people across ages. Findings of the study overall: Age advanced and TCR beta diversity per million T cells fell, roughly linearly.

The study recruited healthy Caucasian donors from Russia who were aged roughly 6 to 95. About 9.6 milliliters of peripheral blood were drawn from each donor into EDTA-treated tubes. A sample-barcoded 5' primer and a J-beta primer mix were used in a second PCR of roughly 6 to 12 cycles. Tagging of each cDNA molecule was performed by a template-switch adaptor with 12 random nucleotides. TCRdb analysed the 5' RACE reads with MiXCR anew, one entry per CDR3 protein. The repertoire includes about 570,000 distinct CDR3 sequences, 27% of them detected once, and about a fifth sits in the top ten. The chain carries TRBV2 and TRBJ2-3; tentative D call: TRBD2 (5 bases). This sequence originates from a woman aged 70-85 years in good health. Sample: blood. The CDR3 DNA reads TGTGCCAGCAGTCTAGCAAGCCCCGGGGCAGATACGCAGTATTTT. It codes for CASSLASPGADTQYF. The entire variable domain, with the rest obtained from reference TRBV2 and TRBJ2-3, is as follows: EPEVTQTPSHQVTQMGQEVILRCVPISNHLYFYWYRQILGQKVEFLVSFYNNEISEKSEIFDDQFSVERPDGSNFTLKIRSTKLEDSAMYFCASSLASPGADTQYFGPGTRLTVL.